These T cell receptor beta chains were read from a single sample in a study of T cells in Graves' hyperthyroidism and ophthalmopathy. In TCRdb, the multiplex PCR reads were re-called with MiXCR into one record per CDR3 protein. This table holds more than 500,000 distinct CDR3 sequences, about 14% found once. Sample: blood. Receptors originate from a woman aged 40 to 55 with Graves' hyperthyroidism. The CDR3 runs from the conserved cysteine through the conserved F or W. Fields, in order: J gene, D gene, clone size, V gene, CDR3 protein, CDR3 DNA. The D gene is left open where the match is weak. A row's size may be missing; if present it is once, few, many or a size class.

J: TRBJ1-5; D: -; size: many; V: TRBV7-2; CDR3: CASSLGNNQPQHF; DNA: TGTGCCAGCAGCTTAGGGAACAATCAGCCCCAGCATTTT
J: TRBJ2-7; D: TRBD2; size: few; V: TRBV28; CDR3: CASSLVRTSGSLDYEQYF; DNA: TGTGCCAGCAGTTTAGTTAGGACTAGCGGGAGTTTGGATTACGAGCAGTACTTC
J: TRBJ2-1; D: TRBD2; size: -; V: TRBV7-9; CDR3: CASSWSSGTRNEQFF; DNA: TGTGCCAGCAGCTGGTCGAGCGGGACTAGGAATGAGCAGTTCTTC
J: TRBJ1-6; D: -; size: many; V: TRBV11-1; CDR3: CASRERGESPLHF; DNA: TGTGCCAGCAGAGAAAGGGGAGAATCACCCCTCCACTTT
J: TRBJ2-3; D: TRBD2; size: many; V: TRBV5-1; CDR3: CASSRSTSGTTDTQYF; DNA: TGCGCCAGCAGCAGATCGACTAGCGGGACCACAGATACGCAGTATTTT
J: TRBJ2-5; D: -; size: many; V: TRBV20-1; CDR3: CSTTGIQETQYF; DNA: TGCAGTACCACAGGGATCCAAGAGACCCAGTACTTC
J: TRBJ2-1; D: TRBD2; size: few; V: TRBV18; CDR3: CASSPGTSGRARNEQFF; DNA: TGTGCCAGCTCACCTGGGACTAGCGGGAGGGCTAGGAATGAGCAGTTCTTC
J: TRBJ2-7; D: -; size: many; V: TRBV3-1; CDR3: CASSPQPVGGEQYF; DNA: TGTGCCAGCAGCCCCCAACCGGTCGGCGGGGAGCAGTACTTC
J: TRBJ2-3; D: -; size: many; V: TRBV28; CDR3: CASSLRGRTQYF; DNA: TGTGCCAGCAGCTTGAGGGGACGTACGCAGTATTTT
J: TRBJ2-3; D: -; size: -; V: TRBV29-1; CDR3: CSVELGNTDTQYF; DNA: TGCAGCGTTGAATTGGGGAACACAGATACGCAGTATTTT
J: TRBJ1-2; D: TRBD1; size: many; V: TRBV5-1; CDR3: CASSNGQGNYGYTF; DNA: TGCGCCAGCAGCAACGGACAGGGAAACTATGGCTACACCTTC
J: TRBJ1-2; D: -; size: many; V: TRBV13; CDR3: CASSFTDSNYGYTF; DNA: TGTGCCAGCAGCTTCACGGACAGCAACTATGGCTACACCTTC
J: TRBJ1-2; D: TRBD1; size: -; V: TRBV10-3; CDR3: CAISAIEGAVSYTF; DNA: TGTGCCATCAGCGCGATCGAGGGGGCGGTTAGCTACACCTTC
J: TRBJ2-3; D: -; size: -; V: TRBV30; CDR3: CAWSLAGGLADTQYF; DNA: TGTGCCTGGAGTCTGGCAGGGGGACTCGCAGATACGCAGTATTTT
J: TRBJ1-5; D: TRBD1; size: few; V: TRBV12-3/TRBV12-4; CDR3: CVSSARQGGNQPQHF; DNA: TGTGTCAGCAGTGCCCGACAGGGGGGCAATCAGCCCCAGCATTTT
J: TRBJ2-7; D: -; size: many; V: TRBV5-1; CDR3: CASSSSAYEQYF; DNA: TGCGCCAGCAGCTCCTCCGCCTACGAGCAGTACTTC